The entry below describes one T cell receptor (beta chain). These data originate in a study of CD8+ T cells in alopecia areata. Study information: Treated patients were given 5 to 10 mg oral tofacitinib twice daily.

From alopecia areata patients, lesional scalp punch biopsies and peripheral blood were collected. Reverse transcription of extracted RNA yielded cDNA, which provided the sequencing template. Assay used: immunoSEQ multiplex PCR; TCRdb lists only in-frame clones, some missing. In the table there are thousands of clones, around 60% of which are singletons. The clonotype comes from a human donor with alopecia areata. Material: skin, obtained at week 0.

The CDR3 protein is CASSISGQGTYEQYF. CDR3 DNA: TGTGCCAGTAGTATTTCGGGACAGGGTACCTACGAGCAGTACTTC. The rearrangement joins TRBV19 to TRBJ2-5, with 9 bases lining up with TRBD1. With the DNA end fitting TRBJ2-7 better, the J assignment may be wrong. This CDR3 has 15 amino acids. Germline values: CDR1 LNHDA, CDR2 SQIVND (reference sequence).